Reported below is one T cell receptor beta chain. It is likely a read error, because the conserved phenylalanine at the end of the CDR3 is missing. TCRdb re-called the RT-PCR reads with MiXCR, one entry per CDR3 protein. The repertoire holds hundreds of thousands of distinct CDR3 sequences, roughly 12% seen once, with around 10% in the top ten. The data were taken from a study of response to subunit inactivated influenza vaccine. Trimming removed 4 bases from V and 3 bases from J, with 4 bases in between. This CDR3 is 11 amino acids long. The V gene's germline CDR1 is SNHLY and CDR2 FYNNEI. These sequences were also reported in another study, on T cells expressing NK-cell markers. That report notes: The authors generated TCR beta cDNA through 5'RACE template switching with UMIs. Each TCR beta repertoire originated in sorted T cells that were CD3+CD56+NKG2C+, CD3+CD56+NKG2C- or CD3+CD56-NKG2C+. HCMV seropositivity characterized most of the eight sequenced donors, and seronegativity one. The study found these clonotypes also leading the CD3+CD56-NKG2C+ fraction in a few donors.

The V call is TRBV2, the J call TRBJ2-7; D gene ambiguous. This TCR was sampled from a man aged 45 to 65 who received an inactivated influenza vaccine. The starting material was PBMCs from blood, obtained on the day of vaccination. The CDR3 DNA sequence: TGTGCCAGCAGTGGAAACTACGAGCAGTACCTC. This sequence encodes CASSGNYEQYL.